The table lists the clone carrying this TCR beta chain with a few counts. RNA was extracted and reverse transcribed into cDNA as the sequencing template. Here immunoSEQ multiplex PCR was the method, and the copy in TCRdb shows in-frame clones only, minus some. The table records roughly 150,000 clones, roughly 50% of them present only once. V lost 5 bases, J lost 0 bases, and 10 bases lay in between. Looked up from germline, CDR1 is SGHTA and CDR2 is FQGNSA. The length of the CDR3 is 14 residues. The data were obtained in a study of CD8+ T cells in alopecia areata. Sequencing was performed on CD4+ T cells sorted from blood. The sequence derives from a human donor with alopecia areata. The chain is built from TRBV7-2 and TRBJ2-5, with D perhaps TRBD1 (5 bases). The CDR3: CASSLDRNQETQYF. As DNA, the CDR3 is TGTGCCAGCAGCCTTGACAGAAACCAAGAGACCCAGTACTTC. Full variable domain (outside the CDR3, taken from reference TRBV7-2 and TRBJ2-5): GAGVSQSPSNKVTEKGKDVELRCDPISGHTALYWYRQSLGQGLEFLIYFQGNSAPDKSGLPSDRFSAERTGGSVSTLTIQRTQQEDSAVYLCASSLDRNQETQYFGPGTRLLVL.